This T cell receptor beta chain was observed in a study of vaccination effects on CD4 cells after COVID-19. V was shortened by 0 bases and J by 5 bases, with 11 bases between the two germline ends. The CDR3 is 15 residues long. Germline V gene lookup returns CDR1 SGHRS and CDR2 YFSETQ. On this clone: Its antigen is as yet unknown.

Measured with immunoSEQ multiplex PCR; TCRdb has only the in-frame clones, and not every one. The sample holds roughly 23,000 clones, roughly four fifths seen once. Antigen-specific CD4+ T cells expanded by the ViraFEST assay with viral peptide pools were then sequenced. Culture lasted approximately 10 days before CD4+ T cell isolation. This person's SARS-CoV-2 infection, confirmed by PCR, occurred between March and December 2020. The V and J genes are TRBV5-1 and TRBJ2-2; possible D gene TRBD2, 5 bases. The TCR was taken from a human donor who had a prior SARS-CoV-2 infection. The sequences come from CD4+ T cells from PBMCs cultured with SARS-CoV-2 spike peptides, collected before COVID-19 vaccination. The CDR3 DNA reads TGCGCCAGCAGCTTGGGAGGGTCGGGGACCGGGGAGCTGTTTTTT. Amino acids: CASSLGGSGTGELFF.